Following are 22 T cell receptor beta chains from one sample sequenced in a study of identical twins' blood T cells. TCRdb ran MiXCR on the 5' RACE reads and lists one entry per CDR3 protein. Of 300,000 to 450,000 distinct CDR3 sequences detected, 28% appear once; the ten largest clones hold about 6%. The sample consisted of PBMCs. The receptors come from a woman between 18 and 50 years old in good health.

This clonotype showed up many times. The chain employs TRBV19 and TRBJ1-1; 9 positions match TRBD1. The V segment lost 7 bases and the J segment 10 bases; nucleotides outside the gene matches: 7. The CDR3 contains 12 residues. CDR1 is LNHDA and CDR2 is SQIVND in the germline V gene (reference sequence). Here the CDR3 DNA reads TGTGCCAGTACCGGGACAGGGTTTATAGCTTTCTTT. This codes for CASTGTGFIAFF.

This clonotype was seen only a few times. J is TRBJ1-3 and V is TRBV6-5; no reliable D call. Germline assignment: CDR1 MNHEY and CDR2 SVGAGI. CDR3 length: 12 residues. The V gene lost 8 bases and the J gene lost 4 bases, with 9 bases spanning the gap. Here the CDR3 DNA reads TGTGCCAGCGGTATGGGGGGAAACACCATATATTTT. Residues: CASGMGGNTIYF.

This CDR3 is CSVYATGLAYEQYF. The CDR3 coding sequence is TGCAGCGTCTATGCGACAGGGTTGGCCTACGAGCAGTACTTC. J is TRBJ2-7 and V is TRBV29-1; 7 positions agree with TRBD1. This CDR3 spans 14 amino acids. Germline CDR1 and CDR2: SQVTM and ANQGSEA. The junction had 10 bases not matched to a gene; V was cut back by 6 bases and J by 2 bases.

The sample holds one count of this clonotype. A much larger clone is a single base away; this may be a read error. The chain employs TRBV6-5 and TRBJ1-1; TRBD1 agrees at 7 bases. CDR3 size: 13 residues. Germline CDR1 MNHEY, CDR2 SVGAGI. J lost 7 bases, V lost 4 bases, and 6 bases had no gene match. The DNA for the CDR3 is TGTGCCAGCAGTTTTAGGGGGCACATTGAAGCTTTCTTT. Protein: CASSFRGHIEAFF.

This clonotype was seen ten or more times. The chain joins TRBV3-1 to TRBJ2-7, with a tentative D call TRBD2 (7 bases). V was trimmed by 4 bases and J by 4 bases, leaving 11 bases between them. Germline V lookup: CDR1 LGHDT, CDR2 YNNKEL (reference sequence). There are 13 residues in the CDR3. DNA of the CDR3: TGTGCCAGCAGCCGCGGGGGCGGTTACGAGCAGTACTTC. This gives the protein CASSRGGGYEQYF.

This clonotype was counted only a few times. The chain uses TRBV12-5 and TRBJ1-3; 7 bases map to TRBD1. The CDR3 totals 13 residues. Germline V gene sequence: CDR1 LGHNT, CDR2 FRNRAP. V lost 5 bases and J lost 9; bases outside the gene matches: 7. The CDR3 nucleotides read TGTGCTAGTGGTCCAGGGGGATTCGGCACCATATATTTT. It translates to CASGPGGFGTIYF.

This clonotype was found once. Without the conserved terminal phenylalanine or tryptophan, this CDR3 likely stems from a read error. The chain uses TRBV20-1 and TRBJ1-1; D uncertain. With 3 bases removed from V and 1 base from J, the gap between germline ends came to 9 bases. The CDR3 is 13 amino acids. The germline V gene has CDR1 DFQATT and CDR2 SNEGSKA (reference sequence). The CDR3 sequence is CSARSVANTEAFL. CDR3 coding DNA: TGCAGTGCTAGGTCTGTTGCGAACACTGAAGCTTTCCTT.

In this sample, this clonotype turned up a few times. This chain uses TRBV19 with TRBJ1-5; D ambiguous. The CDR3 has 15 residues. CDR1 is LNHDA, CDR2 SQIVND, per germline (reference sequence). V lost 3 bases and J 5 bases, leaving 14 bases between the germline ends. The CDR3 region is CASSIDLHGDQPQHF. The CDR3 DNA is TGTGCCAGTAGTATTGACCTCCACGGGGATCAGCCCCAGCATTTT.

This clonotype was recorded a few times. The chain couples TRBV20-1 to TRBJ1-5, with 7 bases fitting TRBD1. CDR3 size: 13 residues. CDR1 and CDR2 (germline): DFQATT, SNEGSKA (reference sequence). J gave up 4 bases and V 4 bases, and 4 bases lay outside the gene matches. The CDR3 region is CSAKQGLNQPQHF. The CDR3 DNA reads as TGCAGTGCTAAACAGGGGCTAAATCAGCCCCAGCATTTT.

The gene calls are TRBV6-5 and TRBJ1-1; 8 bases are a match to TRBD1. CDR1 MNHEY and CDR2 SVGAGI come from the germline V gene. The J segment lost 11 bases and the V segment lost 4 bases, leaving 12 bases of the junction unmatched. This CDR3 has 14 amino acids. This CDR3 is CASSLQTGETFAFF. The CDR3 coding sequence is TGTGCCAGCAGTTTACAGACAGGGGAAACCTTTGCTTTCTTT.

This clonotype was seen more than once but under ten times. The J gene is TRBJ2-3, the V gene TRBV5-1; D ambiguous. Trimming left V 1 base short and J 6 bases short, with 12 bases between. The CDR3 totals 14 residues. Germline CDR1 reads SGHRS; CDR2 reads YFSETQ. As DNA, the CDR3 is TGCGCCAGCAGCTTGAGTCAGCTCTTTGATACGCAGTATTTT. This encodes CASSLSQLFDTQYF. Together with reference TRBV5-1 and TRBJ2-3, the CDR3 gives the full variable domain: KAGVTQTPRYLIKTRGQQVTLSCSPISGHRSVSWYQQTPGQGLQFLFEYFSETQRNKGNFPGRFSGRQFSNSRSEMNVSTLELGDSALYLCASSLSQLFDTQYFGPGTRLTVL.

This clonotype came up a few times. V and J are TRBV6-5 and TRBJ1-1; D may be TRBD1 (6 bases). Trimming stripped 4 bases from V and 10 bases from J, with 19 bases between. This CDR3 contains 14 residues. The V gene's germline CDR1 is MNHEY and CDR2 SVGAGI. CDR3 DNA: TGTGCCAGCAGTTCAAAACAGGGCCTCCTCGGAGCTTTCTTT. Translation: CASSSKQGLLGAFF.

Ten or more counts support this clonotype. The chain has TRBV29-1 and TRBJ1-4; no clear D gene. The CDR3 spans 12 residues. Germline V gives CDR1 SQVTM, CDR2 ANQGSEA. V lost 7 bases and J lost 7, with 13 bases in between. CDR3 DNA sequence: TGCAGCGCCGCCTACATCAGTGAAAAACTGTTTTTT. Amino acids: CSAAYISEKLFF.

CDR3 residues: CASSSLYTSGASTDTQYF. The CDR3 coding sequence is TGTGCCAGCAGCTCACTGTACACTAGCGGAGCTAGCACAGATACGCAGTATTTT. The chain is built from TRBV7-2 and TRBJ2-3, with 8 bases matching TRBD2. This CDR3 spans 18 amino acids. CDR1 is SGHTA and CDR2 is FQGNSA in the germline V gene. Trimming took 4 bases from V and 0 from J; bases not matched to a gene: 12.

This clonotype was counted a few times. V gene TRBV11-2 combines with J gene TRBJ2-7; D tentatively reads TRBD1 or TRBD2 (6 bases each). The CDR3 covers 14 residues. V lost 3 bases and J 6 bases, leaving 15 bases between the germline ends. The V gene's germline CDR1 is SGHAT and CDR2 FQNNGV. The DNA of the CDR3 is TGTGCCAGCAGCTTTTTGGGGGGCCCAATCGAGCAGTACTTC. This encodes CASSFLGGPIEQYF.

This clonotype was observed a few times. The gene calls are TRBV7-2 and TRBJ2-3; no firm D call. V was shortened by 1 base and J by 6 bases, with 11 bases between the two germline ends. Germline assignment: CDR1 SGHTA and CDR2 FQGNSA. The CDR3 contains 14 residues. DNA of the CDR3: TGTGCCAGCAGCTTAGGCCGCCCCCCGGATACGCAGTATTTT. Translated: CASSLGRPPDTQYF.

The genes are TRBV4-1 and TRBJ1-5; D perhaps matches TRBD1 (5 bases). Trimming took off 1 base at V and 7 bases at J, with 20 bases between the two ends. Per the germline V gene, CDR1 is MGHRA and CDR2 is YSYEKL. The CDR3 runs to 17 residues. CDR3 bases: TGCGCCAGCAGCCAAGGAGTGGCAAGAGGGGCCTGGCAGCCCCAGCATTTT. The encoded protein is CASSQGVARGAWQPQHF.

The chain joins TRBV7-6 to TRBJ1-1, with 9 bases that match TRBD1. Per germline, CDR1 SGHVS and CDR2 FNYEAQ. The trim removed 5 bases at V and 10 bases at J, leaving 14 bases unmatched. The CDR3 has 15 residues. This chain's CDR3 is CASSPGTGLSFAAFF. For the CDR3, the DNA is TGTGCCAGCAGCCCTGGGACAGGGTTGAGTTTTGCAGCTTTCTTT.

This clonotype has a count of ten or more. The rearrangement uses TRBV20-1 and TRBJ1-1; 10 bases map to TRBD1. The length of the CDR3 is 14 residues. Germline lookup yields CDR1 DFQATT and CDR2 SNEGSKA (reference sequence). The V gene end was trimmed by 6 bases and the J gene end by 11 bases; junction bases not matched to a gene: 15. DNA of the CDR3: TGCAGTGCCCGGCTCGGGACAGGGGTATTGTCCGCTTTCTTT. Amino acid sequence: CSARLGTGVLSAFF.

This clonotype has ten or more counts. The chain is built from TRBV6-2 or TRBV6-3 and TRBJ2-1; D ambiguous. The V end was cut by 7 bases, the J end by 4 bases, with 17 bases between. CDR1 and CDR2 from the germline V gene are MNHEY and SVGEGT. CDR3 length: 15 residues. The CDR3 loop is CASTLTGPYYNEQFF. The CDR3 nucleotides read TGTGCCAGCACTTTAACCGGACCGTATTACAATGAGCAGTTCTTC.

This clonotype was seen a few times. The rearrangement joins TRBV10-3 to TRBJ2-7; 8 nucleotides align to TRBD1. CDR1 and CDR2 from the germline V gene are ENHRY and SYGVKD. The CDR3 has 14 amino acids. V lost 5 bases to trimming and J lost 0 bases; unmatched junction nucleotides: 3. CDR3 amino acids: CAISPGQDSYEQYF. CDR3 sequence (DNA): TGTGCCATCAGTCCGGGACAGGACTCCTACGAGCAGTACTTC.

V and J are TRBV5-6 and TRBJ1-2, with D uncertain. The CDR3 loop spans 13 amino acids. Trimming stripped 3 bases from V and 8 bases from J, with 14 bases between. CDR1 is SGHDT, CDR2 YYEEEE, per germline. The CDR3 protein is CASSSTYLRGYTF. CDR3 DNA sequence: TGTGCCAGCAGCTCGACGTACCTCAGAGGCTACACCTTC.